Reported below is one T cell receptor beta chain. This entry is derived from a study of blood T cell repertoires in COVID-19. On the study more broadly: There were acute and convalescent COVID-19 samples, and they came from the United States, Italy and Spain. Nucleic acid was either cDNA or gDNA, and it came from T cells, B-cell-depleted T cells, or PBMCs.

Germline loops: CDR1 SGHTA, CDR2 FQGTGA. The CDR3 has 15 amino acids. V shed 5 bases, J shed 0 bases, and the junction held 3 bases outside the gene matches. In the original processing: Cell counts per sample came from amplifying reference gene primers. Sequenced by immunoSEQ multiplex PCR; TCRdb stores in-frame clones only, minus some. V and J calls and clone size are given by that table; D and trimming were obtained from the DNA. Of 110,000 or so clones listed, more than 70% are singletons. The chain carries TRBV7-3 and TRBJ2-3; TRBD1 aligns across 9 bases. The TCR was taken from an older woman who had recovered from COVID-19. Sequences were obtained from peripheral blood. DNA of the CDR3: TGTGCCAGCAGCATGGGGACAGGGAGCACAGATACGCAGTATTTT. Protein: CASSMGTGSTDTQYF.